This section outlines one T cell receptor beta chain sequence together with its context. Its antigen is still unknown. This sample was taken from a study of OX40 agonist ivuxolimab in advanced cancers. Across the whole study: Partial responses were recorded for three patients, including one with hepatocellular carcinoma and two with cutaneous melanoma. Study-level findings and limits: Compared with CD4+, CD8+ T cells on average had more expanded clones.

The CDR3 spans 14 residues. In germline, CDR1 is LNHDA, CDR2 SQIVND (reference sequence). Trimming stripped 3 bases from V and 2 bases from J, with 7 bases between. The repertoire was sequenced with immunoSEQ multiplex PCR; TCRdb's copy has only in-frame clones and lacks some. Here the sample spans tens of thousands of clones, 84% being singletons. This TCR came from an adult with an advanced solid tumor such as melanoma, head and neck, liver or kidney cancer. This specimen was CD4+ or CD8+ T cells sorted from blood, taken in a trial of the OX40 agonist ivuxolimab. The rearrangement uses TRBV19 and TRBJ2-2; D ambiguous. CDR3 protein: CASSIGLNTGELFF. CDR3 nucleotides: TGTGCCAGTAGTATTGGGCTAAACACCGGGGAGCTGTTTTTT.